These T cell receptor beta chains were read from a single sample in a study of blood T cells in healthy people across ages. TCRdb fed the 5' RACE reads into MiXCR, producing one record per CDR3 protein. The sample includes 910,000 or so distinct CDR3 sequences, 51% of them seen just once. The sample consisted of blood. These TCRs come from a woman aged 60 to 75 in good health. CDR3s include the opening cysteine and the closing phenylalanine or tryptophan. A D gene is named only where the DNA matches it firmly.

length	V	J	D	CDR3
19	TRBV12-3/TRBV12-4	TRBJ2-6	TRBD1	CASSPRVGTGPAGANVLTF
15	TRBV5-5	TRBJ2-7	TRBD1	CASSPGTGHPYEQYF
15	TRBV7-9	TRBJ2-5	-	CASSPATETQETQYF
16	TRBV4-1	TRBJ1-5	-	CASSPSQEWSNQPQHF
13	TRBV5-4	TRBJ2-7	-	CASSFDRKYEQYF
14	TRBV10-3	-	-	CAIRQPGTSVEQYF
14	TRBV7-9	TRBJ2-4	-	CASRPDGHPGIQYF
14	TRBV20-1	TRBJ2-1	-	CSAPPAVSYNEQFF
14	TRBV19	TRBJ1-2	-	CASSRTVWSYGYTF
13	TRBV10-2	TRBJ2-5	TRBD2	CAIKDSGKYERYF
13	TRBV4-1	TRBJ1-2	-	CASSSQTNYGYTF
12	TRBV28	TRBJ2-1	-	CAIQGVVSGQFF
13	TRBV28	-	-	CASSRPRIYEQYF
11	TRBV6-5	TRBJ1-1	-	CASRQGLRAFF
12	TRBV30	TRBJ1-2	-	CAWQEGGYGYTF
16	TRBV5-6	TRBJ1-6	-	CASSPWGSSYNSPLHF
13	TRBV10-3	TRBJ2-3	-	CAISDLVGDTQYF
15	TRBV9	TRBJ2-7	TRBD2	CASSVGSGTYYEQYF
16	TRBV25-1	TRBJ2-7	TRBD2	CASREGLAGSYNEQYF
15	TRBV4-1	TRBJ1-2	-	CASSQAGQPNYGYTF
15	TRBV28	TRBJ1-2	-	CASRTSGGVGYGYTF
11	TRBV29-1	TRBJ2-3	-	CSVEDLDTQYF
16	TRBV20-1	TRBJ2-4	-	CSARDQRHRAKNIQYF
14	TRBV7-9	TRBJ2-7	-	CASSLALPIGEQYF
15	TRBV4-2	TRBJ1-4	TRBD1	CASSQPAGGEEKLFF